One T cell receptor beta chain is described in this entry. These data come from a study of blood T cell repertoires in COVID-19. Background on the study: The United States, Italy and Spain provided the acute and convalescent COVID-19 samples. From T cells, B-cell-depleted T cells, or PBMCs came the material, which was cDNA or gDNA.

The study drew participants aged about 18 to 95 years from some 25 US areas. CDR3 length equals 13 residues. Germline CDR1 is MNHNY and CDR2 is SVGAGI (reference sequence). Trimming cost V 8 bases and J 1 base, with 9 bases left between them. Only in-frame clones appear in the TCRdb table, and some are missing; sequencing was by immunoSEQ multiplex PCR. The sample lists about 220,000 clones; about 88% were seen once. This TCR derives from a woman aged 25 to 45 who had recovered from COVID-19. The gene calls are TRBV6-6 and TRBJ1-3, with a weak D call TRBD1 (5 bases). What was sequenced was PBMCs or T cells enriched from blood (not recorded which). The CDR3: CASGGVSGNTIYF. The CDR3, as DNA: TGTGCCAGCGGAGGGGTTTCTGGAAACACCATATATTTT.